The sequence of this T cell receptor beta chain was determined in a study of neurological immune-mediated disorders. Germline V CDR1 and CDR2: ENHRY, SYGVKD. The V gene lost 4 bases and the J gene lost 4 bases, with 11 bases spanning the gap. This CDR3 region has 13 residues. TCRdb independently ran MiXCR on the 5' RACE reads; one entry per CDR3 protein. The sample records 14,000 or so distinct CDR3 sequences, 5.5% to 7% being singletons. Material for sequencing was CD8+ T cells from blood. The chain recombines TRBV10-3 with TRBJ2-7, with D possibly matching TRBD1 (6 bases). The sequence was obtained from a middle-aged woman in good health. CDR3 protein: CAISVPDSYEQYF. The CDR3 DNA sequence: TGTGCCATCAGTGTACCGGACAGTTACGAGCAGTACTTC.